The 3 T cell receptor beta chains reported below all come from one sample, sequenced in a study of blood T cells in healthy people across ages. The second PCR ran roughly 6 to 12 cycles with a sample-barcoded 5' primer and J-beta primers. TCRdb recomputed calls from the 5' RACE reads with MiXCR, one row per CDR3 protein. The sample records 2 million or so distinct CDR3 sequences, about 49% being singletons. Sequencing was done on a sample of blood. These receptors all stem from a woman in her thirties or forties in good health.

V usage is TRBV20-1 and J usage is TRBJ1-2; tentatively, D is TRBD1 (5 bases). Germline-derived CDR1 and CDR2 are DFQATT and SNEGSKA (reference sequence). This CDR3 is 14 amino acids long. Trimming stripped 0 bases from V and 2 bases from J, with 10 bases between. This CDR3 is CSARDRRGNYGYTF. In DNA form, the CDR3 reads TGCAGTGCTAGAGATCGGAGGGGAAACTATGGCTACACCTTC.

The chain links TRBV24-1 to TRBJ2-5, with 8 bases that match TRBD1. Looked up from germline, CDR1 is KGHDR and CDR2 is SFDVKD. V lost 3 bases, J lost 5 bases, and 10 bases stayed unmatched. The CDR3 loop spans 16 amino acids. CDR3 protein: CATSDHRTGSPETQYF. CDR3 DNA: TGTGCCACCAGTGATCACAGGACAGGGTCTCCGGAGACCCAGTACTTC.

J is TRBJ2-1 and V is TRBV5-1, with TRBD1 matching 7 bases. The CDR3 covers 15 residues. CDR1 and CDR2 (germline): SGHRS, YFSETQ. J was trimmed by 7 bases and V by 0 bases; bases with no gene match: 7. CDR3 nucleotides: TGCGCCAGCAGCTTGGGAGGGACAGAGGGTAATGAGCAGTTCTTC. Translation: CASSLGGTEGNEQFF.